This T cell receptor (beta chain) was captured in a study of shared clonotypes between healthy human individuals (TCRdb year 2020). Regarding the complete study: The cohort included three men and a couple of women between 18 and 49 years of age. Per donor, three plates each were used for CD4 naive and CD4 memory, two for CD8 naive, and one for CD8 memory. To estimate repertoire size and how much clonotypes are shared between individuals, the study performed deep sequencing of blood TCR repertoires from roughly five healthy adults. To increase sequencing depth and limit assay-specific biases, different laboratories used diverse techniques to prepare libraries and sequence TCR repertoires. Per donor, leukapheresis produced somewhere between about 0.94 and 9 billion PBMCs.

V is cut back by 3 bases and J by 4 bases, with 3 bases in the junction unmatched. The CDR3 numbers 14 residues from cysteine through phenylalanine. Of all the DNA, just the CDR3 is kept, 42 bases in frame from base 1. The germline V gene encodes CDR1 KGHSH and CDR2 LQKENI. Using the deep immunoSEQ assay, TCR CDR3 regions were amplified from genomic DNA by multiplex PCR. Genomic DNA extracted from each cell subset was distributed evenly over all wells of several immunoSEQ 96-well plates, and each plate served as one replicate. Each replicate PCR for sorted subsets received roughly 0.2 ug genomic DNA, equal to around 32,000 T cell genomes. The purified libraries were quantified using a Qubit 3.0 fluorometer, sized with a Bioanalyzer 2100, and then quantified again using the KAPA Library Quantification kit. Every immunoSEQ 96-well plate was sequenced on a separate single-read 150-cycle Illumina NextSeq 550 flow cell. In the paper's pipeline: Because the immunoSEQ output held only junctional sequences and lacked quality scores, the filtering could not match the filtering applied to full-length reads. To assign V/J genes and CDR3, sequences were annotated using PyIR, a Python wrapper for IgBLAST v1.9, with IMGT germline references. Reads were filtered out if the reads had weak V/J assignments (E-value above 1e-6), no CDR3, stop codons, out-of-frame junctions, or ambiguous translated residues. V3J clonotypes were defined by identical inferred V gene, J gene, and CDR3 amino acid sequence. Percentage overlap between repertoires was calculated by dividing the number of shared unique clonotypes by the size of the smaller repertoire. RTK rarefaction, the Chao1 estimator, and Recon v2.1 estimates of unobserved clonotypes were used to assess repertoire richness. Generation probabilities were computed with OLGA for all TCRbeta clonotypes obtained by the gDNA method from a handful of donors. As stored in TCRdb, this immuneACCESS dataset retains in-frame rearrangements with V and J assigned. A fraction of the clones does not appear; measured against another copy, unresolved V genes explain less than half of the discrepancy, and the remainder lacks a known reason. The V and J calls and clone size are taken from that table; D and trimming were inferred from the DNA. The sample table holds about 1.5 million clones, of which 95% to 99% were seen once. Approximately 0.44% of the sample is in the top ten clones.

In the case of this clone: What antigen it recognizes has not been identified. No base quality values were provided; no much bigger clone lies one nucleotide off.

The donors were healthy, HIV-negative adults with no recently reported acute infections or vaccinations. All donors were Caucasian adults living in Nashville, Tennessee, USA. Magnetic negative selection was used to enrich CD4+ T cells, after which naive cells were positively selected on CD45RA and the negative fraction became the memory subset. Blood was collected by leukapheresis, and PBMCs were isolated by Ficoll-Histopaque density gradient centrifugation and then cryopreserved in liquid nitrogen vapor phase. Analytical flow cytometry was used to check the purity and quantity of every magnetically sorted T cell population. Genomic DNA was isolated from each sorted fraction and quantified by UV absorbance on a Nanodrop 2000c. Overall results and qualifications from the work: Larger estimated clonotype richness was generally found for naive subsets than for memory subsets. Higher generation probabilities were observed for clonotypes shared by all four sorted-subset donors than for non-shared clonotypes. The small number of donors limited the genetic and exposure-history diversity represented. Incomplete sequencing was indicated by rarefaction of sorted-subset datasets, despite the large sequencing depth. Sampling was restricted to blood, and TCR repertoires in tissue are likely to differ from TCR repertoires in blood. Sharing across a few donors was observed for about 5% of naive CD4, about 4% of naive CD8, 2% to 2.5% of memory CD4, and less than 0.45% of memory CD8 clonotypes. Pairwise subsampling led to the expectation that sequencing depth would affect the degree of clonotype sharing among donors.

The chain is assembled from TRBV18 and TRBJ2-1, with 7 junctional bases fitting TRBD2. Material: naive CD4+ T cells sorted from blood. The cell subset or site label of this sample denotes: CD45RA+ positively selected. The TCR originated in a man younger than 40 in good health. The CDR3 is CASSPQRDYNEQFF. The DNA is as follows: TGTGCCAGCTCACCCCAGCGGGATTACAATGAGCAGTTCTTC.